A selection of T cell receptor beta chains follows, all from one sample in a study of OX40 agonist ivuxolimab in advanced cancers. Assay used: immunoSEQ multiplex PCR; TCRdb lists only in-frame clones, some missing. The sample contains about 93,000 clones, 90% to 95% of which appear only once. This specimen was CD4+ or CD8+ T cells sorted from blood, taken in a trial of the OX40 agonist ivuxolimab. The receptors were sampled from an adult with an advanced solid tumor such as melanoma, head and neck, liver or kidney cancer. CDR3s include the opening cysteine and the closing phenylalanine or tryptophan. D genes are given only for firm matches. Rows may omit the clone size; those that give it use once, few, many or a size class.

>NA|TRBD1|TRBJ1-1|TRBV2
TGTGCCAGTCAGGACAGGTACAACACTGAAGCTTTCTTT
CASQDRYNTEAFF
>few|NA|TRBJ2-7|TRBV27
TGTGCCAGCAGTCCAGGGATCCCTCCCTACGAGCAGTACTTC
CASSPGIPPYEQYF
>medium-sized|NA|TRBJ2-7|TRBV5-4
TGTGCCAGCAGCGGGGTCGTGGCCGACGAGCAGTACTTC
CASSGVVADEQYF
>NA|NA|TRBJ2-7|TRBV6-5
TGTGCCAGCAGTTACGACAGAGGAGCCTACGAGCAGTACTTC
CASSYDRGAYEQYF
>NA|NA|TRBJ2-3|TRBV27
TGTGCCAGCATGGGCGGAGGCACAGATACGCAGTATTTT
CASMGGGTDTQYF
>NA|NA|TRBJ2-1|TRBV6-5
TGTGCCAGCAGTTACGATGAGAATGAGCAGTTCTTC
CASSYDENEQFF
>NA|NA|TRBJ1-1|TRBV27
TGTGCCAGCAGTCATGGACCGGAAGCTTTCTTT
CASSHGPEAFF
>NA|TRBD1|TRBJ1-1|TRBV9
TGTGCCAGCAGCGACCCGGGACAGGGGGCCCTCACTGAAGCTTTCTTT
CASSDPGQGALTEAFF
>NA|NA|TRBJ2-3|TRBV5-8
TGTGCCAGCAGCTTGAGATCGGAGTTCACAGATACGCAGTATTTT
CASSLRSEFTDTQYF
>NA|NA|TRBJ1-1|TRBV27
TGTGCCAGCACCCTGGGGGGGGTAGCTTTCTTT
CASTLGGVAFF
>once|NA|TRBJ2-7|TRBV15
TGTGCCACCAGCAGAGATAGCAGTCACTACGAGCAGTACTTC
CATSRDSSHYEQYF
>NA|TRBD2|TRBJ2-7|TRBV29-1
TGCAGCGTTGACCCCGGGAGGGCAGGGGAGCAGTACTTC
CSVDPGRAGEQYF
>NA|TRBD2|TRBJ2-7|TRBV29-1
TGCAGCGTCGCGGGACTAGCGCCAGACTACGAGCAGTACTTC
CSVAGLAPDYEQYF
>NA|TRBD1|TRBJ2-7|TRBV10-3
TGTGCCACCGCTAACGTGACAGGGAACCCCTACGAGCAGTACTTC
CATANVTGNPYEQYF
>once|TRBD2|TRBJ2-1|TRBV9
TGTGCCAGCAGCCCCCATAGCGGGCCAAACAATGAGCAGTTCTTC
CASSPHSGPNNEQFF
>NA|NA|TRBJ1-2|TRBV27
TGTGCCAGCAAGACAGGCCCCTATGGCTACACCTTC
CASKTGPYGYTF
>NA|TRBD1|TRBJ1-5|TRBV5-6
TGTGCCAGCAGCTTTGGGACAGGGGTAAATCAGCCCCAGCATTTT
CASSFGTGVNQPQHF
>once|TRBD1|TRBJ2-7|TRBV28
TGTGCCAGCAGTCCCGGACAGGGCCTCTACGAGCAGTACTTC
CASSPGQGLYEQYF
>NA|TRBD1|TRBJ2-7|TRBV12-5
TGTGCTAGTGGGCACGACAGGGGAAACCCCTACGAGCAGTACTTC
CASGHDRGNPYEQYF
>NA|NA|TRBJ2-7|TRBV6-5
TGTGCCAGCACCCCCGGCCCCCTCTACGAGCAGTACTTC
CASTPGPLYEQYF
>once|TRBD2|TRBJ2-7|TRBV27
TGTGCCAGCAGTCCCTCAAATGGACTAGCGGGGGGTTTCGAGCAGTACTTC
CASSPSNGLAGGFEQYF
>NA|NA|TRBJ2-5|TRBV15
TGTGCCACCAATTGGGGGCAGGAGACCCAGTACTTC
CATNWGQETQYF
>once|TRBD1|TRBJ2-7|TRBV5-6
TGTGCCAGCAGCGAGGGACAGGGGGTCCCCTACGAGCAGTACTTC
CASSEGQGVPYEQYF
>NA|NA|TRBJ2-6|TRBV14
TGTGCCAGCAGTCAAGGGACTGGGGCCAACGTCCTGACTTTC
CASSQGTGANVLTF
>NA|TRBD2|TRBJ2-5|TRBV27
TGTGCCAGCAGTTTAATAGCGGGGGGAATCGGAGAGACCCAGTACTTC
CASSLIAGGIGETQYF
>NA|TRBD1|TRBJ1-4|TRBV9
TGTGCCAGCAGCCCCATCCCGAACAGGGGTGAAAAACTGTTTTTT
CASSPIPNRGEKLFF
>NA|NA|TRBJ1-1|TRBV29-1
TGCAGCGTTGAAGACTCCAGGGTGGGGAACACTGAAGCTTTCTTT
CSVEDSRVGNTEAFF
>NA|TRBD2|TRBJ2-1|TRBV27
TGTGCCAGCAGTCTAGCGGGGGGCTACAATGAGCAGTTCTTC
CASSLAGGYNEQFF
>NA|NA|TRBJ2-7|TRBV7-8
TGTGCCAGCAGCTTAGTAGGGACCTGCTACGAGCAGTACTTC
CASSLVGTCYEQYF
>NA|TRBD2|TRBJ2-1|TRBV7-2
TGTGCCAGCAGCCTAGCGGGGGCGACCCTCTTTTACAATGAGCAGTTCTTC
CASSLAGATLFYNEQFF
>NA|NA|TRBJ1-1|TRBV11-2
TGTGCCAGCAGCTTACTAGGCTACACTGAAGCTTTCTTT
CASSLLGYTEAFF
>NA|NA|TRBJ2-7|TRBV11-2
TGTGCCAGCAGCTTCAAGCGGGTCCAGCCCGACGAGCAGTACTTC
CASSFKRVQPDEQYF
>NA|TRBD1|TRBJ2-2|TRBV9
TGTGCCAGCAGCGATAAGACAGGGGCGGGGAACACCGGGGAGCTGTTTTTT
CASSDKTGAGNTGELFF
>NA|NA|TRBJ2-7|TRBV5-6
TGTGCCAGCAGCTTGGGGCTAGAAATATACGAGCAGTACTTC
CASSLGLEIYEQYF
>NA|NA|TRBJ2-7|TRBV2
TGTGCCAGCAGTGAAGTCCTCGAGGCCTACGAGCAGTACTTC
CASSEVLEAYEQYF
>NA|TRBD2|TRBJ2-1|TRBV5-8
TGTGCCAGCAGCTATGGGACTAGCGGGAAGATCTACAATGAGCAGTTCTTC
CASSYGTSGKIYNEQFF
>NA|NA|TRBJ1-5|TRBV6-1
TGTGCCAGCAGCGAATTAGGAATGAAAAGCAATCAGCCCCAGCATTTT
CASSELGMKSNQPQHF
>NA|NA|TRBJ1-2|TRBV29-1
TGCAGCGCGCCGACAGGATCCCACTATGGCTACACCTTC
CSAPTGSHYGYTF
>NA|NA|TRBJ2-3|TRBV19
TGTGCCAGTAGTATAGATGAACGTGGACCAGGCGGTACGCAGTATTTT
CASSIDERGPGGTQYF
>NA|NA|TRBJ1-1|TRBV27
TGTGCCAGCAGTTTAAGGGGCCCCACTGAAGCTTTCTTT
CASSLRGPTEAFF
>NA|NA|TRBJ1-3|TRBV9
TGTGCCAGCAGCGTAGGCGAGTGGGCGGCTGGAAACACCATATATTTT
CASSVGEWAAGNTIYF
>once|NA|TRBJ2-1|TRBV21-1
TGTGCCAGCAGCCCTCGGGCCGGGAAGCGGGAGTACAATGAGCAGTTCTTC
CASSPRAGKREYNEQFF
>NA|NA|TRBJ2-1|TRBV11-2
TGTGCCAGCAGCTCCCCAGGGGGGACCTACAATGAGCAGTTCTTC
CASSSPGGTYNEQFF
>few|TRBD1|TRBJ1-6|TRBV6-5
TGTGCCAGCAGGCGACAGGGAGACAATTCACCCCTCCACTTT
CASRRQGDNSPLHF
>once|NA|TRBJ2-7|TRBV7-8
TGTGCCAGCAGCTTAGGGGACACCTACGAGCAGTACTTC
CASSLGDTYEQYF
>NA|TRBD1|TRBJ2-7|TRBV28
TGTGCCAGCAGTCCGACAGGGGCCTACGAGCAGTACTTC
CASSPTGAYEQYF
>NA|TRBD2|TRBJ2-2|TRBV4-1
TGCGCCAGCAGCCAAGCGGAGCGGGGGGGCAGCACCGGGGAGCTGTTTTTT
CASSQAERGGSTGELFF
>NA|NA|TRBJ2-3|TRBV29-1
TGCAGCGTTGAAGAGATCAACCCTGGCTATGGTGGGACAGATACGCAGTATTTT
CSVEEINPGYGGTDTQYF
>NA|TRBD2|TRBJ2-1|TRBV19
TGTGCCAGTAGTATACTAGCGGACTACAATGAGCAGTTCTTC
CASSILADYNEQFF
>once|TRBD2|TRBJ2-3|TRBV30
TGTGCCTGGAGTGACCGGGGACTAGCGGGGGGCAAAGATACGCAGTATTTT
CAWSDRGLAGGKDTQYF
>NA|NA|TRBJ1-1|TRBV15
TGTGCCACCAGCAGAGAGTTAGGACTTATGAACACTGAAGCTTTCTTT
CATSRELGLMNTEAFF
>few|NA|TRBJ1-6|TRBV5-5
TGTGCCAGCAGCGCGGGGACGGATTCACCCCTCCACTTT
CASSAGTDSPLHF
>NA|TRBD2|TRBJ2-7|TRBV5-1
TGCGCCAGCAGCTTTACTAGCGCATCCTACGAGCAGTACTTC
CASSFTSASYEQYF
>once|NA|TRBJ2-1|TRBV5-6
TGTGCCAGCAGTTTTTCCCTCTCGGGGTACAATGAGCAGTTCTTC
CASSFSLSGYNEQFF